A selection of T cell receptor beta chains follows, all from one sample in a study of CD8 T cells in ankylosing spondylitis. TCRdb reprocessed the 5' RACE reads via MiXCR and lists one record per CDR3 protein. The sample has 100,000 to 150,000 distinct CDR3 sequences, roughly 9% seen once. The specimen was blood, either unsorted or a sorted T cell fraction (not recorded which). The receptors come from a male donor with ankylosing spondylitis or in good health (not recorded which). The conserved cysteine and the conserved F or W are not part of the CDR3 here. The order of the fields is V gene, J gene, CDR3 protein.

TRBV12-3/TRBV12-4	TRBJ2-7	ASSPERDRATYEQY
TRBV29-1	TRBJ1-2	SVEGLGVYGYT
TRBV11-2	TRBJ2-5	ASSTQPGARETQY
TRBV6-2/TRBV6-3	TRBJ2-1	ASTQGAVEF
TRBV5-1	TRBJ2-1	ASTERPLSYNEQF
TRBV18	TRBJ2-6	ASSPVGGSGANVLT
TRBV11-2	TRBJ2-7	ASSLGTIGYEQY
TRBV6-1	TRBJ2-1	ASGLATEQF
TRBV27	TRBJ2-6	ASSQYSGAFISGANVLT
TRBV6-5	TRBJ2-4	ASSYSTGAKNIQY
TRBV29-1	TRBJ2-3	SVGTQY
TRBV10-3	TRBJ2-1	AISEPSLGNEQF
TRBV6-1	TRBJ2-1	ASHSSSLIGNEQF
TRBV12-3/TRBV12-4	TRBJ2-7	ASSPRTTGYEQY
TRBV4-2	TRBJ2-5	ASSQGWREETQY
TRBV12-3/TRBV12-4	TRBJ2-7	ASSPWSYLEQY
TRBV4-3	TRBJ1-2	ASSQDHRGEGLYGYT
TRBV5-1	TRBJ2-3	ASIDGLAGTDTQY
TRBV28	TRBJ2-1	ASSPVFGLAPKRSYNEQF
TRBV7-2	TRBJ2-2	ASSLAVVNTGELF
TRBV20-1	TRBJ1-1	SATKGGTEAF
TRBV11-2	TRBJ2-7	ASSLDVGAGGSYEQY
TRBV12-3/TRBV12-4	TRBJ2-7	ASSDRDGEYEQY
TRBV3-1	TRBJ1-3	ASSHGNTIY